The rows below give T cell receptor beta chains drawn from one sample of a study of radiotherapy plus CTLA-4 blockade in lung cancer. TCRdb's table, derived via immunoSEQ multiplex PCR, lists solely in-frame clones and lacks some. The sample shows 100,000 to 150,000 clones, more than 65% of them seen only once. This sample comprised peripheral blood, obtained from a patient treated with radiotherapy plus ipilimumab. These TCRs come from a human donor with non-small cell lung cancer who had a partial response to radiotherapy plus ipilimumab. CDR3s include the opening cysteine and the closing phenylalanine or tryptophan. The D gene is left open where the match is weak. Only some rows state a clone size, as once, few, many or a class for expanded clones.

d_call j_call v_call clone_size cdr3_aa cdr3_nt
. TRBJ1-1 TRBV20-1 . CSGQGNTEAFF TGCAGTGGTCAGGGTAACACTGAAGCTTTCTTT
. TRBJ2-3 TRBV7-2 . CASSLGGLTDTQYF TGTGCCAGCAGCTTGGGGGGACTCACAGATACGCAGTATTTT
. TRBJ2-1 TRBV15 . CATSRDLILADEQFF TGTGCCACCAGCAGAGATCTGATCCTAGCCGATGAGCAGTTCTTC
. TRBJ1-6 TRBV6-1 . CASSGTANSPLHF TGTGCCAGCAGTGGGACAGCAAATTCACCCCTCCACTTT
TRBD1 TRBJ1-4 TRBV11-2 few CASSLSRQGASNEKLFF TGTGCCAGCAGCTTATCCCGACAGGGGGCCTCTAATGAAAAACTGTTTTTT
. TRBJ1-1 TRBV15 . CATSFPYTEAFF TGTGCCACCAGCTTCCCGTACACTGAAGCTTTCTTT
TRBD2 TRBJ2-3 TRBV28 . CASSTRTSASTDTQYF TGTGCCAGCAGTACCCGGACTAGCGCAAGCACAGATACGCAGTATTTT
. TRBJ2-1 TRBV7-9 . CASSLRSGTYNEQFF TGTGCCAGCAGCTTAAGATCCGGGACCTACAATGAGCAGTTCTTC
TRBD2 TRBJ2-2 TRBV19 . CASSALAGAVLTGELFF TGTGCCAGTAGTGCGCTAGCGGGAGCAGTATTAACCGGGGAGCTGTTTTTT
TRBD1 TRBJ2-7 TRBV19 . CASSPRGTGRFEQYF TGTGCCAGTAGCCCCCGCGGGACAGGTCGCTTCGAGCAGTACTTC
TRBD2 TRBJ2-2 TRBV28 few CASSAPGSGRAFAGELFF TGTGCCAGCAGTGCCCCTGGTAGCGGGAGGGCCTTCGCCGGGGAGCTGTTTTTT
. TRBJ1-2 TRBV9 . CASSGLRSGTLGGGYTF TGTGCCAGCAGCGGATTAAGATCCGGGACTTTGGGAGGTGGCTACACCTTC
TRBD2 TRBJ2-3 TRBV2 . CASSETGTSGATQYF TGTGCCAGCAGTGAAACTGGGACTAGCGGGGCTACGCAGTATTTT
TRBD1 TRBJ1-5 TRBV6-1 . CASRNRGSNQPQHF TGTGCCAGCAGGAACAGGGGAAGCAATCAGCCCCAGCATTTT
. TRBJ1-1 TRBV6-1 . CAGGDMPNTEAFF TGTGCCGGGGGCGACATGCCGAACACTGAAGCTTTCTTT
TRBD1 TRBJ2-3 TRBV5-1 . CASSKGQPTDTQYF TGCGCCAGCAGCAAGGGACAGCCCACAGATACGCAGTATTTT
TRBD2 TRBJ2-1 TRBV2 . CATSPGLAGGHEQFF TGTGCCACCTCCCCGGGACTAGCGGGAGGACATGAGCAGTTCTTC
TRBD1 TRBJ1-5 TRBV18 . CASSPRAGTGEQPQHF TGTGCCAGCTCACCGAGAGCCGGGACAGGGGAACAGCCCCAGCATTTT
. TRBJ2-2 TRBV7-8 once CASSQEGLNTGELFF TGTGCCAGCAGCCAAGAAGGACTTAACACCGGGGAGCTGTTTTTT
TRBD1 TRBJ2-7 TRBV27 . CASSLSTGGYEQYF TGTGCCAGCAGTTTATCGACAGGGGGGTACGAGCAGTACTTC
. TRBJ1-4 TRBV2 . CASIGSNNEKLFF TGTGCCAGCATCGGGTCAAATAATGAAAAACTGTTTTTT
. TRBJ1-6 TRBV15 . CATSRDLPGGYNSPLHF TGTGCCACCAGCAGAGATCTTCCGGGGGGGTATAATTCACCCCTCCACTTT
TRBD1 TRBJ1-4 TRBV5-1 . CASSSTGYNEKLFF TGCGCCAGCAGCTCGACAGGGTATAATGAAAAACTGTTTTTT
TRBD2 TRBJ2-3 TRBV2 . CASNLGRAYDTQYF TGTGCCAGCAACCTCGGGAGGGCATATGATACGCAGTATTTT
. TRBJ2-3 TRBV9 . CASSAAGNTDTQYF TGTGCCAGCAGCGCGGCGGGAAACACAGATACGCAGTATTTT
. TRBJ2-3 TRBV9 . CASSVRGGDTQYF TGTGCCAGCAGCGTAAGGGGGGGAGATACGCAGTATTTT
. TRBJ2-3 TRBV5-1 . CASSLVAGSTDTQYF TGCGCCAGCAGCTTGGTTGCAGGGAGCACAGATACGCAGTATTTT
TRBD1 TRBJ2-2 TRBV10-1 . CASSQGANTGELFF TGCGCCAGCAGTCAGGGGGCGAACACCGGGGAGCTGTTTTTT
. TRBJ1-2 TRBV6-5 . CASRVAAQVNYGYTF TGTGCCAGCAGAGTGGCCGCCCAAGTTAACTATGGCTACACCTTC
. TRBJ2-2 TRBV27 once CASSLSRGIGGELFF TGTGCCAGCAGTTTATCAAGGGGGATCGGCGGGGAGCTGTTTTTT
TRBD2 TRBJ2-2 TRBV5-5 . CASSWQTSGSYTGELFF TGTGCCAGCAGCTGGCAGACTAGCGGGAGTTACACCGGGGAGCTGTTTTTT
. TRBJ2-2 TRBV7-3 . CASSLGAGPYPGELFF TGTGCCAGCAGCTTAGGTGCGGGCCCTTACCCCGGGGAGCTGTTTTTT
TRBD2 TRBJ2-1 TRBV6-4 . CASSPGLAYNEQFF TGTGCCAGCAGCCCGGGACTAGCGTACAATGAGCAGTTCTTC
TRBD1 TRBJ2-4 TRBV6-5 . CASRWTGANIQYF TGTGCCAGCAGATGGACAGGGGCCAACATTCAGTACTTC
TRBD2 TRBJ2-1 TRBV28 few CASSYLAVTNEQFF TGTGCCAGCAGTTACCTAGCGGTAACCAATGAGCAGTTCTTC
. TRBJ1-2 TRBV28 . CASSLQALYGYTF TGTGCCAGCAGTTTGCAGGCTCTCTATGGCTACACCTTC
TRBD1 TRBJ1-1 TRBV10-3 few CAISDRQGFLNTEAFF TGTGCCATCAGTGACAGACAGGGGTTTCTCAACACTGAAGCTTTCTTT
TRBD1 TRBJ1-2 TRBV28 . CASSLVDRLLWGYTF TGTGCCAGCAGTCTAGTGGACAGGCTCTTATGGGGCTACACCTTC
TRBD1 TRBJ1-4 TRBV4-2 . CASSHHGTGSEKLFF TGTGCCAGCAGCCATCACGGGACAGGGAGCGAAAAACTGTTTTTT
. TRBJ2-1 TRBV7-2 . CASSSRLDNEQFF TGTGCCAGCAGCTCTCGACTAGACAATGAGCAGTTCTTC
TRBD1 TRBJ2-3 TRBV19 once CASSIRTGLRDTQYF TGTGCCAGTAGTATCCGGACAGGGTTGAGAGATACGCAGTATTTT
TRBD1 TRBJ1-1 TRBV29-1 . CSVTVQGALTEAFF TGCAGCGTCACTGTTCAGGGGGCACTAACTGAAGCTTTCTTT
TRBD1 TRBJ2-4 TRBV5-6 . CASSTTGSIQYF TGTGCCAGCAGCACGACAGGGAGCATTCAGTACTTC
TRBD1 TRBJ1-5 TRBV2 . CASSDGTGIYQPQHF TGTGCCAGCAGTGATGGGACAGGGATTTATCAGCCCCAGCATTTT
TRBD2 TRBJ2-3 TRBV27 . CASSISLAGEGTSTDTQYF TGTGCCAGCAGTATCTCACTAGCGGGAGAGGGGACGAGCACAGATACGCAGTATTTT
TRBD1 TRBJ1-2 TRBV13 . CASSLIYSSRDRGLDLYGYTF TGTGCCAGCAGCTTAATATACAGTTCGCGGGACAGGGGCTTAGACCTCTATGGCTACACCTTC
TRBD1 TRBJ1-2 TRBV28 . CASSSHRQGVYGYTF TGTGCCAGCAGTTCACACCGACAGGGGGTCTATGGCTACACCTTC
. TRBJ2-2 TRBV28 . CASSLRRLVAFTGELFF TGTGCCAGCAGTTTGAGGAGACTGGTGGCATTTACCGGGGAGCTGTTTTTT
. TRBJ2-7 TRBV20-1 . CSASQFEQYF TGCAGTGCTTCCCAATTCGAGCAGTACTTC
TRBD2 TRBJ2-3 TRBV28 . CASSITSARRSNTQYF TGTGCCAGCAGTATTACTAGCGCCCGAAGGTCCAATACGCAGTATTTT
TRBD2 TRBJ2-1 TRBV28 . CASSFGGRTDNEQFF TGTGCCAGCAGTTTCGGCGGGAGGACCGACAATGAGCAGTTCTTC
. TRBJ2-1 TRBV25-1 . CASSEPGVYNEQFF TGTGCCAGCAGTGAACCGGGAGTCTACAATGAGCAGTTCTTC
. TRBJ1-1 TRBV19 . CASQDRLNTEAFF TGTGCCAGCCAAGACAGACTGAACACTGAAGCTTTCTTT